The text below deals with one TCR beta chain. The data stem from a study of T-cell memory formation after mild COVID-19. The V and J ends lost 5 bases and 1 base, in that order; junction bases with no gene match: 6. The CDR3 consists of 15 residues. The germline gives CDR1 SQVTM, CDR2 ANQGSEA. TCRdb called the 5' RACE reads again in MiXCR, with one record for every CDR3 protein. Of over 500,000 distinct CDR3 sequences listed, 17% are singletons. What was sequenced was PBMCs or a T cell subset sorted from them (not recorded which). The J gene is TRBJ2-2, the V gene TRBV29-1; TRBD1 matches at 8 bases. The TCR originated in an adult woman who had mild COVID-19 (a few samples of this study predate the infection). Cell type and time point are not known. CDR3 in DNA: TGCAGCGTTCGTACCGGGACAGGGAACACCGGGGAGCTGTTTTTT. Its protein is CSVRTGTGNTGELFF.